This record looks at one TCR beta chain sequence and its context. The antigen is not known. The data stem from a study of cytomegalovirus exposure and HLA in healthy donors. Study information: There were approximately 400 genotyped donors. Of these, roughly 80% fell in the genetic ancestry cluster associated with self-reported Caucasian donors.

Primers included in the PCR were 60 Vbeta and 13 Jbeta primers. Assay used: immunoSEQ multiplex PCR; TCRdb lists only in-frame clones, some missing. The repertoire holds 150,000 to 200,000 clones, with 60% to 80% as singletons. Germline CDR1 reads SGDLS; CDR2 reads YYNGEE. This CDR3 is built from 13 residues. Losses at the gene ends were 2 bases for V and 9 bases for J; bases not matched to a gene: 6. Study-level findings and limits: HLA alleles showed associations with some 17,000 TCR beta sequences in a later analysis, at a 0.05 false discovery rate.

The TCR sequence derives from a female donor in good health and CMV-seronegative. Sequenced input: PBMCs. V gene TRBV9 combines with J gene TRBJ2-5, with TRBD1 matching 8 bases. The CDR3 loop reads CASSVDSQGAQYF. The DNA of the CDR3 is TGTGCCAGCAGCGTCGACTCACAGGGGGCCCAGTACTTC.